This T cell receptor beta chain was recorded in a study of tumor-infiltrating lymphocytes in primary liver carcinoma. About the research overall: Subjects presented with primary liver carcinoma managed by surgical resection.

The source of the blood RNA was unsorted whole blood, and germline DNA was extracted as well. Patients were chronically HBV-infected and treatment-naive. Study-wide results and limits: Tumor region pairs outstripped tumor-adjacent and tumor-blood pairs in overlap. Because the samples were bulk unsorted, the study did not compare CD4+ and CD8+ repertoires.

This CDR3 is 15 amino acids long. CDR1 is MNHNY, CDR2 SVGAGI, per germline (reference sequence). TCR beta cDNA came from approximately 0.55 ug total RNA, primed with a constant-region primer. A slightly modified ARM-PCR protocol with three nested multiplex PCR rounds produced these TCR beta libraries. Primers for the first two PCR rounds were TRBV1-TRBV30 forward primers and a C-beta reverse primer (roughly 10 cycles per round). TCRdb independently ran MiXCR on the multiplex PCR reads; one entry per CDR3 protein. The sample records about 200,000 distinct CDR3 sequences, 65% being singletons. A remark on this clonotype: Antigen: not known. Germline is not matched at one junction end, which may reflect a read error.

The chain recombines TRBV6-6 with TRBJ2-5; 7 bases align to TRBD1. Specimen: peripheral blood. The sequence came from a woman aged 55-69 years with primary liver carcinoma and hepatitis B virus infection. The CDR3 DNA is TGTGCCAGCAGTTATTACAGGGGTCAGCAAGAGACCCAATACTTC. The encoded protein is CASSYYRGQQETQYF.